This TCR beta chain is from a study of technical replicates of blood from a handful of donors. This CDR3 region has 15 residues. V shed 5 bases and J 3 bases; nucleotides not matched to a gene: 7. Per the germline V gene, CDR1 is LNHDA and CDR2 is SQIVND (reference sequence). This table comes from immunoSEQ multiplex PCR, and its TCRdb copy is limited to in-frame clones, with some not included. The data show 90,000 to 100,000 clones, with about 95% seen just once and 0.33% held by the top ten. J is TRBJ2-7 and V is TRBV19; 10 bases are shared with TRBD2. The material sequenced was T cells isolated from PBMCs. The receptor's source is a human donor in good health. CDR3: CASSETSGNFYEQYF. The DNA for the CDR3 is TGTGCCAGTAGTGAAACTAGCGGGAACTTCTACGAGCAGTACTTC.